This TCR beta chain was sequenced during a study of blood T cell repertoires in COVID-19. Looking at the study overall: There were acute and convalescent COVID-19 samples, and they came from the United States, Italy and Spain.

Recruits, aged roughly 18 to 95 years, lived in 24 US areas. Trimming stripped 10 bases from V and 4 bases from J, with 14 bases between. CDR1 is MNHEY, CDR2 SVGAGI, per germline. The CDR3 totals 13 residues. Assay: immunoSEQ multiplex PCR; the TCRdb copy retains only in-frame clones and omits some. Of some 170,000 clones detected, approximately 84% appear once; the ten largest clones hold 1% to 1.5%. This sequence originates from a human donor with acute COVID-19. The donor label of this sample is uncertain. The chain is built from TRBV6-5 and TRBJ2-1; D may be TRBD2 (6 bases). What was sequenced was PBMCs or T cells enriched from blood (not recorded which). The CDR3 protein is CATMGLPYNEQFF. DNA of the CDR3: TGTGCCACGATGGGACTCCCATACAATGAGCAGTTCTTC.